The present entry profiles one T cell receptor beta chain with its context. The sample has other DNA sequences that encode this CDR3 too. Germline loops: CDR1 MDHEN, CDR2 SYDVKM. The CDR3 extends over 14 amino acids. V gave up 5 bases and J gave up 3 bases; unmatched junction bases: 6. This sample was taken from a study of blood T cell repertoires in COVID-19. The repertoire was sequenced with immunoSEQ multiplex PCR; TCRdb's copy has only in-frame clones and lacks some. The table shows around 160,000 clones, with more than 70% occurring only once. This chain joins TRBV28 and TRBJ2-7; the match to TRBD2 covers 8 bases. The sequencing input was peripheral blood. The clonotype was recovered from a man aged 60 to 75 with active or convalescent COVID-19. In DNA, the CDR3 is TGTGCCAGCAGTCGATCGGGAGGGGTCTACGAGCAGTACTTC. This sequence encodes CASSRSGGVYEQYF.